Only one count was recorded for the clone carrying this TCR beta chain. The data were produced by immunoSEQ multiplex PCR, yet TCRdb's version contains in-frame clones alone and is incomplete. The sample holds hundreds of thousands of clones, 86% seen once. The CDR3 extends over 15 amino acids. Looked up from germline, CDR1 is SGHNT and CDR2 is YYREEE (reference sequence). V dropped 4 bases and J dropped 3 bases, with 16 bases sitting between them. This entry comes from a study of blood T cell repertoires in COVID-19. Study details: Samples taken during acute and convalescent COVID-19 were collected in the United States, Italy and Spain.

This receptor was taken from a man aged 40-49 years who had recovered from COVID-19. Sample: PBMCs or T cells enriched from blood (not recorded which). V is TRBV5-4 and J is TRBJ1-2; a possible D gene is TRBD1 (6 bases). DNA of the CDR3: TGTGCCAGCAGCCCTGCGGGGGGGGCGGACTATGGCTACACCTTC. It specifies CASSPAGGADYGYTF.